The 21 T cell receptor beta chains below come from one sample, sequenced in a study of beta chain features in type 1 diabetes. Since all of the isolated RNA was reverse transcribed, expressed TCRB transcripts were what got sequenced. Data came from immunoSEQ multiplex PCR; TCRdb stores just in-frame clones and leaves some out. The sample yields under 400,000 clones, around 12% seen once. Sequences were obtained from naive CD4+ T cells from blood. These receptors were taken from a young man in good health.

The CDR3 region is CASSQVGRGHGYTF. Here the CDR3 DNA reads TGCGCCAGCAGCCAAGTCGGAAGGGGCCATGGCTACACCTTC. This sequence joins TRBV4-1 and TRBJ1-2; D possibly corresponds to TRBD1 (5 bases). V gave up 1 base and J gave up 6 bases, with 12 bases separating them. This CDR3 is 14 amino acids long. CDR1 MGHRA and CDR2 YSYEKL come from the germline V gene.

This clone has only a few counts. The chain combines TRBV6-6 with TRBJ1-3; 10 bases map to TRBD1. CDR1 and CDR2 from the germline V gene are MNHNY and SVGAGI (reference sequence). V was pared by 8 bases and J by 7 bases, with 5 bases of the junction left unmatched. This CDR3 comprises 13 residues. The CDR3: CASAGQGTNTIYF. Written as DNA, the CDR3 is TGTGCCAGCGCGGGACAGGGGACGAACACCATATATTTT.

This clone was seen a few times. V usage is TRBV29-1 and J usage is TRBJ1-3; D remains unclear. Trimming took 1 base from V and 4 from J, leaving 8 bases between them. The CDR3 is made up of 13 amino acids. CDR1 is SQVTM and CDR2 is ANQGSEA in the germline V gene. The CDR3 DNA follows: TGCAGCGTTGAAGTGGGCCTCGGAAACACCATATATTTT. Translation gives CSVEVGLGNTIYF.

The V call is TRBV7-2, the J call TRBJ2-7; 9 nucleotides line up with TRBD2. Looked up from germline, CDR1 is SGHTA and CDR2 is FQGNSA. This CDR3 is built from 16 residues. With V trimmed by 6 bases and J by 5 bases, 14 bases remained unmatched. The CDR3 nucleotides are TGTGCCAGCAGTTGGATAGCGGGGGAGGGATTCCACGAGCAGTACTTC. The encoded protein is CASSWIAGEGFHEQYF. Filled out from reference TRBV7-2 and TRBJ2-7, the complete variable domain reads GAGVSQSPSNKVTEKGKDVELRCDPISGHTALYWYRQSLGQGLEFLIYFQGNSAPDKSGLPSDRFSAERTGGSVSTLTIQRTQQEDSAVYLCASSWIAGEGFHEQYFGPGTRLTVT.

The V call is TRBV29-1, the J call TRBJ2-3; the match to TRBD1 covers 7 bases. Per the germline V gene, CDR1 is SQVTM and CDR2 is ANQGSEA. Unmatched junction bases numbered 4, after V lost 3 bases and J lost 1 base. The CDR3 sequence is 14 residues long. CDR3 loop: CSVERGQGTDTQYF. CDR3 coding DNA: TGCAGCGTTGAGAGGGGGCAAGGCACAGATACGCAGTATTTT.

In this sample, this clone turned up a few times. CDR3 in DNA: TGTGCCAGCAGCCAGACATCACAAGAGACCCAGTACTTC. Its protein is CASSQTSQETQYF. The chain recombines TRBV7-9 with TRBJ2-5; D not certain. Germline loops: CDR1 SEHNR, CDR2 FQNEAQ (reference sequence). V was trimmed by 5 bases and J by 2 bases, leaving 9 bases between them. The CDR3 is 13 amino acids.

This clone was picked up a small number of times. This chain's CDR3 is CASSLYAGQDYEQYF. The CDR3 DNA reads TGTGCCAGCAGTTTATATGCAGGGCAGGACTACGAGCAGTACTTC. The genes are TRBV27 and TRBJ2-7, with D possibly being TRBD1 (5 bases). Trimming stripped 1 base from V and 3 bases from J, with 13 bases between. The CDR3 is 15 amino acids. Germline assignment: CDR1 MNHEY and CDR2 SMNVEV (reference sequence).

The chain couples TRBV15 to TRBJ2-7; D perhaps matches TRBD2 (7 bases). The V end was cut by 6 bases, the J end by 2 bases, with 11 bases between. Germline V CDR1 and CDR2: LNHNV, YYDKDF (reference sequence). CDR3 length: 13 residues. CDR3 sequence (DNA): TGTGCCACCAGAAGGGGGGGGACCTACGAGCAGTACTTC. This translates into CATRRGGTYEQYF.

CDR3 sequence: CASSLRFAGVTDTQYF. CDR3 DNA: TGTGCCAGCAGCTTACGGTTCGCGGGGGTCACAGATACGCAGTATTTT. The chain uses TRBV7-3 and TRBJ2-3; 7 bases line up with TRBD2. Germline CDR1 and CDR2: SGHTA and FQGTGA. The CDR3 has 16 residues. The V gene end was trimmed by 2 bases and the J gene end by 2 bases; junction bases not matched to a gene: 7.

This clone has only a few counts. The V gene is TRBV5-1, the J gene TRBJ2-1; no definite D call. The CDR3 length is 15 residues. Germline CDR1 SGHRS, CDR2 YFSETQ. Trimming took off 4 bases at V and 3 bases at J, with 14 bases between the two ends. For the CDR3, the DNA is TGCGCCAGCAGCCTGGACGCAGGATACTACAATGAGCAGTTCTTC. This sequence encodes CASSLDAGYYNEQFF. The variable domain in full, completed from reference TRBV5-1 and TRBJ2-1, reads KAGVTQTPRYLIKTRGQQVTLSCSPISGHRSVSWYQQTPGQGLQFLFEYFSETQRNKGNFPGRFSGRQFSNSRSEMNVSTLELGDSALYLCASSLDAGYYNEQFFGPGTRLTVL.

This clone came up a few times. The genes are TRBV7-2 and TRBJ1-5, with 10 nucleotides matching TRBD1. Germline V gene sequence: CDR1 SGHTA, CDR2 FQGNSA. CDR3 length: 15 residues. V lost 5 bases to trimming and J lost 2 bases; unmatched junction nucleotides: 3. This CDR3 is CASSATGGGNQPQHF. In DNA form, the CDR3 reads TGTGCCAGCAGCGCGACAGGGGGCGGCAATCAGCCCCAGCATTTT.

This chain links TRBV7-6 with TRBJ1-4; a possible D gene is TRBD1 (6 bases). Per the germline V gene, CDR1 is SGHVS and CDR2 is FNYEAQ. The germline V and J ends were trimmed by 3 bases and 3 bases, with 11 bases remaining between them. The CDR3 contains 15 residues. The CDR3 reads CASSFGGHANEKLFF. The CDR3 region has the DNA TGTGCCAGCAGCTTCGGGGGGCACGCTAATGAAAAACTGTTTTTT.

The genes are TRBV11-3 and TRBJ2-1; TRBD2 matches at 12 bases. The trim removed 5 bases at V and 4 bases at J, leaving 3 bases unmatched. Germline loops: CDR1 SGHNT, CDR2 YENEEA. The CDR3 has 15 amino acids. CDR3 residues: CASSRGTSGYNEQFF. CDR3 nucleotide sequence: TGTGCCAGCAGCCGGGGGACTAGCGGGTACAATGAGCAGTTCTTC.

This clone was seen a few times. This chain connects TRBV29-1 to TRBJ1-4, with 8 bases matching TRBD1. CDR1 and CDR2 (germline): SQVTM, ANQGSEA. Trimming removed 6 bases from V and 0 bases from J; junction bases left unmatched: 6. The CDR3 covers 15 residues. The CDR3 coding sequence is TGCAGCGTAAGGACAGGGCCCGCAACTAATGAAAAACTGTTTTTT. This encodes CSVRTGPATNEKLFF.

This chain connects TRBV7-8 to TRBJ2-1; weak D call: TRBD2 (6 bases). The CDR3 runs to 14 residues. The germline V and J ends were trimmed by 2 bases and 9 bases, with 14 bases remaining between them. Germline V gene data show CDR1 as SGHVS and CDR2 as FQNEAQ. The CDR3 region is CASSLPGTRVEQFF. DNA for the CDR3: TGTGCCAGCAGCTTACCCGGGACTCGCGTTGAGCAGTTCTTC.

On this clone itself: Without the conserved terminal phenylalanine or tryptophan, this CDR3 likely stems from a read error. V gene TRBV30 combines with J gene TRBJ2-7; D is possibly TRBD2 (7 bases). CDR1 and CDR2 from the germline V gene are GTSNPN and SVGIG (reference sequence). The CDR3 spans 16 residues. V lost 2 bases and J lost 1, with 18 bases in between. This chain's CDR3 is CAWSLGGALRSYEQYI. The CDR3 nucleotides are TGTGCCTGGAGTCTGGGGGGGGCTCTGAGGTCCTACGAGCAGTACATC.

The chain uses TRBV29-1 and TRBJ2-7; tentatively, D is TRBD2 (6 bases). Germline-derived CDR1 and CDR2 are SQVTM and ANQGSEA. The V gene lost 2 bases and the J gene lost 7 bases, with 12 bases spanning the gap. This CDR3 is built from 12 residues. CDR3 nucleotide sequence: TGCAGCGTTGAATTCGGAGGGAGAGAGCAGTACTTC. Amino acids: CSVEFGGREQYF.

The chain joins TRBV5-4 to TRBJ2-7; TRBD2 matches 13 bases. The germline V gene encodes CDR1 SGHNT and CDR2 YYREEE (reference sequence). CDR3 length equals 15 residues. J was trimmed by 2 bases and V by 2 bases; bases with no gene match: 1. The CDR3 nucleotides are TGTGCCAGCAGCTTAACTAGCGGGGGGGCCTACGAGCAGTACTTC. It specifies CASSLTSGGAYEQYF. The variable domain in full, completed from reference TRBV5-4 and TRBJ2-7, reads ETGVTQSPTHLIKTRGQQVTLRCSSQSGHNTVSWYQQALGQGPQFIFQYYREEENGRGNFPPRFSGLQFPNYSSELNVNALELDDSALYLCASSLTSGGAYEQYFGPGTRLTVT.

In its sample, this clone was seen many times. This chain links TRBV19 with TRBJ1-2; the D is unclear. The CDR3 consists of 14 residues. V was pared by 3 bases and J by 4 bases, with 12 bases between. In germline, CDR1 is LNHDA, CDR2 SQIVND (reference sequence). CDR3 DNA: TGTGCCAGTAGTATCGAGCGGATGGGCTATGGCTACACCTTC. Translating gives CASSIERMGYGYTF.

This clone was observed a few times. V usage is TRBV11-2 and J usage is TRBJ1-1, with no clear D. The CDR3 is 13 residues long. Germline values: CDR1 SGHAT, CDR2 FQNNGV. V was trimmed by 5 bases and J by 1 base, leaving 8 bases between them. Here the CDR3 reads CASSNQENTEAFF. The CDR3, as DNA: TGTGCCAGCAGCAATCAGGAGAACACTGAAGCTTTCTTT.

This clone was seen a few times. The DNA of the CDR3 is TGCGCCAGCAGCCAAGTCGGGAGACTACAGCCCCAGCATTTT. Encoded protein: CASSQVGRLQPQHF. This chain connects TRBV4-1 to TRBJ1-5; D is uncertain. This CDR3 is 14 amino acids long. Germline V gene data show CDR1 as MGHRA and CDR2 as YSYEKL. Trimming pared 1 base from V and 7 bases from J, leaving 11 bases between.